This T cell receptor beta chain was captured by sequencing in a study of cytomegalovirus exposure and HLA in healthy donors. Study outcomes and limitations: Cytomegalovirus-associated status was assigned to approximately 160 TCR beta chains. Some V segments (TRBV6-2 and TRBV6-3 among them) were excluded as indistinguishable.

The PCR used 60 Vbeta and 13 Jbeta primers. The protocol was immunoSEQ multiplex PCR, while the TCRdb copy is restricted to in-frame clones and leaves out a portion. In the table there are 200,000 to 250,000 clones, 65% to 80% of which are singletons. The V segment lost 6 bases and the J segment 5 bases; nucleotides outside the gene matches: 5. This CDR3 has 14 residues. From germline, CDR1 is MNHNS and CDR2 SASEGT. This clone was recorded once. Its antigen is currently unknown. This TCR came from a girl aged 2-15 years in good health and CMV-seronegative. Sequencing used PBMCs. The genes are TRBV6-1 and TRBJ1-3; TRBD1 aligns across 9 bases. CDR3 amino acids: CASREDRGRNTIYF. CDR3 DNA: TGTGCCAGCAGGGAGGACAGGGGTCGAAACACCATATATTTT.